These 28 T cell receptor beta chains came from one sample sequenced in a study of blood T cell repertoires in COVID-19. Clones were sequenced by immunoSEQ multiplex PCR, and TCRdb holds only the in-frame ones, with some missing. Of over 90,000 clones listed, roughly 90% are singletons. Source material: peripheral blood. The receptors were sampled from a woman aged 55 to 70 with acute or convalescent COVID-19.

This chain connects TRBV11-2 to TRBJ2-3; 13 bases align to TRBD2. V lost 6 bases, J lost 2 bases, and 14 bases stayed unmatched. In germline, CDR1 is SGHAT, CDR2 FQNNGV. This CDR3 contains 19 residues. The CDR3, as DNA: TGTGCCAGCAGTTTTAACCGTGGACTAGCGGGAGTGGTCACAGATACGCAGTATTTT. This encodes CASSFNRGLAGVVTDTQYF.

This sequence joins TRBV20-1 and TRBJ1-6, with 8 bases identical to TRBD1. Trimming removed 3 bases from V and 2 bases from J; junction bases left unmatched: 3. Germline CDR1 and CDR2: DFQATT and SNEGSKA (reference sequence). The length of the CDR3 is 15 residues. The chain's CDR3 is CSASADRAYNSPLHF. CDR3 DNA: TGCAGTGCTAGTGCGGACAGGGCCTATAATTCACCCCTCCACTTT.

This rearrangement joins TRBV6-5 to TRBJ1-2; unclear D gene. Germline values: CDR1 MNHEY, CDR2 SVGAGI. Trimming took off 2 bases at V and 5 bases at J, with 12 bases between the two ends. The CDR3 is 14 amino acids. CDR3 DNA sequence: TGTGCCAGCAGTTACGGCGGGAGGTTATATGGCTACACCTTC. This codes for CASSYGGRLYGYTF.

This clone was detected only once. V gene TRBV3-1 (or the pseudogene TRBV3-2) combines with J gene TRBJ2-3; no reliable D call. This CDR3 region has 14 residues. V was pared by 4 bases and J by 1 base, with 9 bases between. Germline CDR1 LGHDT, CDR2 YNNKEL (reference sequence). The CDR3 bases are TGTGCCAGCAGCCCCAGACTTGGCACAGATACGCAGTATTTT. Its protein product is CASSPRLGTDTQYF.

V gene TRBV10-2 combines with J gene TRBJ1-5, with 8 bases fitting TRBD1. V was clipped by 7 bases and J by 2 bases; unmatched bases: 4. The CDR3 consists of 14 residues. From germline, CDR1 is WSHSY and CDR2 SAAADI. The CDR3 loop reads CASNDRGGNQPQHF. In DNA form, the CDR3 reads TGCGCCAGCAATGACAGGGGTGGCAATCAGCCCCAGCATTTT.

The rearrangement links TRBV7-9 to TRBJ2-2; D remains ambiguous. CDR1 and CDR2 (germline): SEHNR, FQNEAQ (reference sequence). Deletions cut 1 base from V and 7 bases from J, with 4 bases between. This CDR3 is 12 amino acids long. Here the CDR3 reads CASSLGLGELFF. CDR3 DNA: TGTGCCAGCAGCTTAGGGCTCGGGGAGCTGTTTTTT.

The chain carries TRBV12-3 or TRBV12-4 and TRBJ1-2; D is unresolved. The CDR3 spans 13 residues. V lost 6 bases and J lost 3, with 11 bases in between. Here the CDR3 reads CASRRVGDYGYTF. The CDR3 DNA follows: TGTGCCAGCAGGAGGGTCGGGGACTATGGCTACACCTTC.

V usage is TRBV19 and J usage is TRBJ2-5, with D maybe TRBD2 (6 bases). The CDR3 consists of 13 residues. The germline gives CDR1 LNHDA, CDR2 SQIVND (reference sequence). Trimming shortened V by 6 bases and J by 4 bases, and 12 bases separated the two germline ends. The CDR3 DNA reads TGTGCCAGTAGGATGACTAGTGCAGAGACCCAGTACTTC. Translating gives CASRMTSAETQYF.

The rearrangement joins TRBV5-1 to TRBJ2-5, with D possibly matching TRBD1 (5 bases). The CDR3 totals 15 residues. V was pared by 2 bases and J by 1 base, with 12 bases between. Germline V lookup: CDR1 SGHRS, CDR2 YFSETQ. CDR3 loop: CASSFSIGAQETQYF. The CDR3 DNA reads TGCGCCAGCAGCTTCTCCATTGGGGCCCAAGAGACCCAGTACTTC.

The V call is TRBV30, the J call TRBJ2-4; 8 nucleotides line up with TRBD1. This CDR3 has 13 amino acids. Germline V gives CDR1 GTSNPN, CDR2 SVGIG (reference sequence). Unmatched junction bases numbered 8, after V lost 4 bases and J lost 9 bases. Here the CDR3 reads CAWKGTGEGIQYF. CDR3 nucleotide sequence: TGTGCCTGGAAAGGGACAGGCGAGGGCATTCAGTACTTC.

The chain employs TRBV11-2 and TRBJ1-2; tentatively, D is TRBD1 (5 bases). V lost 5 bases and J 2 bases, leaving 9 bases between the germline ends. The CDR3 has 13 amino acids. CDR1 is SGHAT, CDR2 FQNNGV, per germline. CDR3 nucleotide sequence: TGTGCCAGCAGCGTGTCAGGGAACTATGGCTACACCTTC. It codes for CASSVSGNYGYTF.

V and J are TRBV30 and TRBJ2-1; TRBD2 is a possible D gene (6 bases). The CDR3 totals 16 residues. Deletions cut 2 bases from V and 2 bases from J, with 16 bases between. Germline loops: CDR1 GTSNPN, CDR2 SVGIG (reference sequence). The DNA of the CDR3 is TGTGCCTGGAGTAAGACTAGTCCGGGCCCCTACAATGAGCAGTTCTTC. Protein product: CAWSKTSPGPYNEQFF.

This clone was counted a single time. V and J are TRBV6-1 and TRBJ2-7, with D perhaps matching TRBD2 (6 bases). The CDR3 length is 14 residues. Trimming took 8 bases from V and 2 from J, leaving 16 bases between them. Germline-derived CDR1 and CDR2 are MNHNS and SASEGT. CDR3 loop: CASGKTSWTYEQYF. The CDR3 nucleotides are TGTGCCAGCGGTAAAACTAGCTGGACCTACGAGCAGTACTTC.

The V call is TRBV30, the J call TRBJ1-1, with D unclear. Germline-derived CDR1 and CDR2 are GTSNPN and SVGIG (reference sequence). The CDR3 has 13 residues. The V end lost 2 bases, the J end lost 1 base, and 8 bases lay between the germline ends. The CDR3: CAWSRTENTEAFF. CDR3 sequence (DNA): TGTGCCTGGAGTAGAACAGAGAACACTGAAGCTTTCTTT.

The V and J genes are TRBV30 and TRBJ2-1; 11 bases match TRBD2. The junction had 5 bases not matched to a gene; V was cut back by 1 base and J by 6 bases. The germline gives CDR1 GTSNPN, CDR2 SVGIG (reference sequence). This CDR3 region has 15 residues. CDR3: CAWSEFSGRANEQFF. As DNA, the CDR3 is TGTGCCTGGAGTGAATTTAGCGGGAGGGCCAATGAGCAGTTCTTC.

The chain is built from TRBV15 and TRBJ1-6; D gene uncertain. The ends were cut back, 5 bases at V and 11 bases at J, with 13 bases in the middle. The CDR3 is 13 amino acids. The germline V gene encodes CDR1 LNHNV and CDR2 YYDKDF (reference sequence). The CDR3 bases are TGTGCCACCAGCCACAATCACCGCCCACCCCTCCACTTT. It is translated as CATSHNHRPPLHF.

This chain joins TRBV10-3 and TRBJ2-7; 7 nucleotides agree with TRBD1. This CDR3 region has 13 residues. Germline V CDR1 and CDR2: ENHRY, SYGVKD. The J segment lost 2 bases and the V segment lost 2 bases, leaving 0 bases of the junction unmatched. The CDR3 region has the DNA TGTGCCATCAGTGAGCAGGGGGCCTACGAGCAGTACGTC. This codes for CAISEQGAYEQYV.

The chain has TRBV27 and TRBJ1-4; 7 bases align to TRBD1. From germline, CDR1 is MNHEY and CDR2 SMNVEV (reference sequence). Trimming cost V 4 bases and J 7 bases; bases outside gene matches: 9. This CDR3 is 15 amino acids long. The CDR3 DNA follows: TGTGCCAGCAGTTCCACGGGACAGAGGCGTGAAAAACTGTTTTTT. It translates to CASSSTGQRREKLFF.

The chain joins TRBV29-1 to TRBJ1-2; 8 bases align to TRBD1. CDR1 SQVTM and CDR2 ANQGSEA come from the germline V gene. This CDR3 region has 14 residues. The J segment lost 5 bases and the V segment lost 0 bases, leaving 5 bases of the junction unmatched. CDR3 sequence (DNA): TGCAGCGTTGAAGATCGACAGGGGAGGTATGGCTACACCTTC. This translates into CSVEDRQGRYGYTF.

J is TRBJ1-2 and V is TRBV21-1; the table names TRBD1, a call not compared with the DNA. TRBV21-1 represents a pseudogene. CDR3 size: 17 residues. This CDR3 reads CASSNPPRQGNGYGYTF. In DNA, the CDR3 is TGTGCCAGCAGCAACCCTCCTCGACAGGGGAATGGCTATGGCTACACCTTC.

The V call is TRBV27, the J call TRBJ2-7; TRBD2 matches at 7 bases. Unmatched junction bases numbered 9, after V lost 4 bases and J lost 3 bases. CDR3 length equals 15 residues. The V gene's germline CDR1 is MNHEY and CDR2 SMNVEV (reference sequence). The CDR3 here is CASSWRGGGGYEQYF. The DNA for the CDR3 is TGTGCCAGCAGTTGGAGGGGTGGGGGGGGCTACGAGCAGTACTTC.

V gene TRBV5-4 combines with J gene TRBJ2-5, with 11 bases aligning to TRBD2. J was trimmed by 2 bases and V by 9 bases; bases with no gene match: 6. The CDR3 extends over 14 amino acids. The germline V gene has CDR1 SGHNT and CDR2 YYREEE (reference sequence). The CDR3 coding sequence is TGTGCCATAGGGGGACTAGCGGAACAAGAGACCCAGTACTTC. Translating it yields CAIGGLAEQETQYF.

The rearrangement joins TRBV10-3 to TRBJ1-3, with a weak D call TRBD1 (6 bases). Germline CDR1 is ENHRY and CDR2 is SYGVKD. Trimming shortened V by 0 bases and J by 0 bases, and 9 bases separated the two germline ends. The CDR3 extends over 16 amino acids. CDR3 coding DNA: TGTGCCATCAGTGAGTCGGGACAAGACTCTGGAAACACCATATATTTT. Translation gives CAISESGQDSGNTIYF.

The V gene is TRBV15, the J gene TRBJ1-1; the D is unclear. CDR1 is LNHNV and CDR2 is YYDKDF in the germline V gene (reference sequence). Trimming took off 0 bases at V and 3 bases at J, with 8 bases between the two ends. The CDR3 runs 14 residues. DNA for the CDR3: TGTGCCACCAGCAGAGATCACGGGGACACTGAAGCTTTCTTT. Protein: CATSRDHGDTEAFF.

In this sample, this clone turned up a few times. The chain employs TRBV6-5 and TRBJ1-5, with 7 bases aligning to TRBD1. The germline V gene has CDR1 MNHEY and CDR2 SVGAGI. The ends lost 7 bases at V and 4 bases at J; junction bases unmatched: 10. The CDR3 consists of 15 residues. The CDR3 reads CASMKRGQNNQPQHF. In DNA form, the CDR3 reads TGTGCCAGCATGAAACGGGGACAGAATAATCAGCCCCAGCATTTT.

This clone came up once. The chain recombines TRBV5-4 with TRBJ2-5, with D unresolved. This CDR3 is built from 14 residues. V lost 4 bases to trimming and J lost 5 bases, with 15 bases between them. Germline CDR1 and CDR2: SGHNT and YYREEE (reference sequence). The CDR3 loop is CASSTGGFLETQYF. In DNA form, the CDR3 reads TGTGCCAGCAGCACCGGCGGCTTCCTCGAGACCCAGTACTTC.

V gene TRBV7-8 combines with J gene TRBJ1-4; 8 bases are shared with TRBD1. V lost 5 bases to trimming and J lost 11 bases; unmatched junction nucleotides: 13. This CDR3 is built from 15 residues. Per germline, CDR1 SGHVS and CDR2 FQNEAQ. CDR3 residues: CASSADRDHTDKLFF. In DNA, the CDR3 is TGTGCCAGCAGCGCGGACAGGGATCATACTGACAAACTGTTTTTT.

The V gene is TRBV7-2, the J gene TRBJ1-3; no reliable D call. Between the trimmed V and J ends, which lost 1 base and 4 bases, there was a span of 11 bases. This CDR3 contains 15 residues. Germline V gene sequence: CDR1 SGHTA, CDR2 FQGNSA. The CDR3 DNA reads as TGTGCCAGCAGCTTAGGGGTAGTAGCAGGAAACACCATATATTTT. Translated, it gives CASSLGVVAGNTIYF.